A single sample is the source of the 15 T cell receptor beta chains below, sequenced in a study of shared clonotypes between healthy human individuals. The table came from immunoSEQ multiplex PCR; TCRdb's copy has only in-frame clones and leaves some out. The sample includes over 850,000 clones, approximately 80% seen only once; the top ten take roughly 0.57%. Input material: memory CD4+ T cells from PBMCs. Subset here: CD45RA-negative fraction. Every receptor here comes from a man younger than 35 in good health. Some clones in this sample may be carry-over from other donors' samples.

The J gene is TRBJ1-3, the V gene TRBV29-1; a weak D match, TRBD1 (5 bases). There are 14 residues in the CDR3. Deletions cut 5 bases from V and 4 bases from J, with 15 bases between. CDR1 and CDR2 from the germline V gene are SQVTM and ANQGSEA. The CDR3 region is CSVTKAGEGNTIYF. CDR3 in DNA: TGCAGCGTTACCAAGGCGGGGGAGGGAAACACCATATATTTT.

The chain joins TRBV6-6 to TRBJ1-2, with unresolved D. This CDR3 region has 16 residues. Germline lookup yields CDR1 MNHNY and CDR2 SVGAGI (reference sequence). Between the trimmed V and J ends, which lost 6 bases and 5 bases, there was a span of 22 bases. DNA of the CDR3: TGTGCCAGCAGCCCTCGCTCTCAGACCCCCTCTTATGGCTACACCTTC. Protein product: CASSPRSQTPSYGYTF.

The V call is TRBV5-1, the J call TRBJ2-1; D unresolved. V was trimmed by 2 bases and J by 7 bases, leaving 7 bases between them. Germline CDR1 SGHRS, CDR2 YFSETQ. The CDR3 covers 12 residues. The CDR3 sequence: CASSLRPNEQFF. The DNA of the CDR3 is TGCGCCAGCAGCTTACGGCCGAATGAGCAGTTCTTC.

The rearrangement uses TRBV4-2 and TRBJ1-2; D is undetermined. CDR1 and CDR2 from the germline V gene are LGHNA and YNFKEQ. The CDR3 loop spans 17 amino acids. V was trimmed by 2 bases and J by 2 bases, leaving 18 bases between them. The CDR3 protein is CASSQHGASMKNYGYTF. The CDR3 DNA reads as TGTGCCAGCAGCCAACACGGTGCTTCGATGAAAAACTATGGCTACACCTTC.

Points on this clone: Mismatch with germline at one junction end may stem from a read error. The rearrangement joins TRBV5-1 to TRBJ1-1, with TRBD1 as a possible D gene (6 bases). The CDR3 contains 15 residues. Germline values: CDR1 SGHRS, CDR2 YFSETQ. Here the CDR3 DNA reads TGCGCCAGCAGGAGGGACACCGGCATGAACACTGGAGCTTTCTTT. It yields the protein CASRRDTGMNTGAFF.

This clone was counted at least ten times. The chain is built from TRBV5-6 and TRBJ2-5; 7 bases agree with TRBD1. CDR1 is SGHDT, CDR2 YYEEEE, per germline. The junction had 7 bases not matched to a gene; V was cut back by 5 bases and J by 0 bases. This CDR3 region has 15 residues. CDR3 sequence (DNA): TGTGCCAGCAGTTCCTCGACAGGGTACCAAGAGACCCAGTACTTC. Protein: CASSSSTGYQETQYF.

The chain employs TRBV5-1 and TRBJ2-2; D perhaps matches TRBD1 (6 bases). The V and J ends lost 6 bases and 4 bases respectively, with 13 bases between them. CDR3 length: 14 residues. Germline-derived CDR1 and CDR2 are SGHRS and YFSETQ. CDR3 region: CASTRTETTGELFF. CDR3 bases: TGCGCCAGCACCCGGACAGAAACCACCGGGGAGCTGTTTTTT.

This clone was seen a few times. This sequence joins TRBV7-9 and TRBJ2-1, with D possibly called TRBD1 or TRBD2 (6 bases each). The V end was cut by 5 bases, the J end by 6 bases, with 17 bases between. This CDR3 contains 15 residues. The germline CDR1 and CDR2 sequences are SEHNR and FQNEAQ (reference sequence). The CDR3 reads CASSPRGGILNEQFF. For the CDR3, the DNA is TGTGCCAGCAGCCCCCGAGGGGGGATCCTCAATGAGCAGTTCTTC.

This chain uses TRBV27 with TRBJ1-1; D gene unclear. The CDR3 is made up of 14 amino acids. Germline V lookup: CDR1 MNHEY, CDR2 SMNVEV (reference sequence). Trimming stripped 2 bases from V and 4 bases from J, with 11 bases between. DNA for the CDR3: TGTGCCAGCAGTTTAAAAGCCCAAGGCACTGAAGCTTTCTTT. It specifies CASSLKAQGTEAFF.

The V gene is TRBV18, the J gene TRBJ1-4; no reliable D call. CDR1 and CDR2 (germline): KGHSH, LQKENI. Trimming cost V 3 bases and J 6 bases, with 5 bases left between them. The CDR3 consists of 12 residues. Here the CDR3 DNA reads TGTGCCAGCTCACCTCGGTATGAAAAACTGTTTTTT. Protein sequence: CASSPRYEKLFF.

Comment on this clone: A much more abundant neighbour one base away suggests this may be a read error. The sample carries other DNA sequences with the same CDR3. J is TRBJ2-7 and V is TRBV7-9; D not certain. The CDR3 is 13 amino acids. V gave up 5 bases and J gave up 1 base, with 9 bases separating them. CDR1 is SEHNR and CDR2 is FQNEAQ in the germline V gene (reference sequence). CDR3 region: CASSPYSSYEQYF. CDR3 nucleotides: TGTGCCAGCAGCCCTTACAGTTCCTACGAGCAGTACTTC.

This clone was found a few times. The chain recombines TRBV6-5 with TRBJ2-1; a weak D match, TRBD1 (5 bases). This CDR3 is built from 13 residues. Per the germline V gene, CDR1 is MNHEY and CDR2 is SVGAGI. V gave up 0 bases and J gave up 9 bases, with 9 bases separating them. The CDR3 sequence: CASSYSRQTEQFF. In DNA form, the CDR3 reads TGTGCCAGCAGTTACTCGAGACAGACTGAGCAGTTCTTC.

This clone showed up just a few times. The chain is built from TRBV28 and TRBJ1-1, with 9 bases that match TRBD1. The CDR3 loop spans 14 amino acids. The V gene end was trimmed by 4 bases and the J gene end by 4 bases; junction bases not matched to a gene: 4. Germline lookup yields CDR1 MDHEN and CDR2 SYDVKM. The CDR3 DNA follows: TGTGCCAGCAGTTCCGGACAGGGGATCACTGAAGCTTTCTTT. Translation gives CASSSGQGITEAFF.

The chain is built from TRBV6-1 and TRBJ1-2; a weak D match, TRBD1 (5 bases). Trimming stripped 8 bases from V and 6 bases from J, with 7 bases between. Germline V gene data show CDR1 as MNHNS and CDR2 as SASEGT. This CDR3 contains 10 residues. The chain's CDR3 is CASWGDGYTF. CDR3 bases: TGTGCCAGCTGGGGGGATGGCTACACCTTC.

This clone was seen once. The rearrangement joins TRBV28 to TRBJ1-4; unclear D gene. V was shortened by 7 bases and J by 8 bases, with 17 bases between the two germline ends. This CDR3 has 14 residues. Looked up from germline, CDR1 is MDHEN and CDR2 is SYDVKM. For the CDR3, the DNA is TGTGCCAGCACATCCCCCGGGGTCGGAGAAAAACTGTTTTTT. Translated, it gives CASTSPGVGEKLFF.